This entry concerns a single T cell receptor (beta chain). The antigen remains unidentified. The entry originates in a study of cytomegalovirus exposure and HLA in healthy donors. Overall study results and limits: The likely explanation for a cluster of highly shared sequence variants was sequencing artifact. In a later analysis, more than 15,000 TCR beta sequences were associated with HLA alleles at 0.05 false discovery rate. According to a later analysis, donors in an Asian-associated ancestry cluster reportedly had fewer N-insertions than the roughly 670-donor mean. Previously analyzed data showed that most TCR beta V segments were productive at a frequency of about 90% or about 30%.

Primers for the PCR totalled 60 Vbeta and 13 Jbeta. Sequencing used immunoSEQ multiplex PCR; TCRdb keeps in-frame clones, though not all of them. The data contain over 150,000 clones, approximately 74% of them singletons. Germline V gene lookup returns CDR1 MNHNS and CDR2 SASEGT. Trimming pared 2 bases from V and 3 bases from J, leaving 11 bases between. The length of the CDR3 is 15 residues. This TCR was recovered from a man aged 30-40 years in good health and CMV-seronegative. Material: PBMCs. V and J are TRBV6-1 and TRBJ1-5; D uncertain. The CDR3 DNA follows: TGTGCCAGCAGTGAAATGTACACCTCCAATCAGCCCCAGCATTTT. Its protein is CASSEMYTSNQPQHF.